A selection of T cell receptor beta chains follows, all from one sample in a study of OX40 agonist ivuxolimab in advanced cancers. Produced via immunoSEQ multiplex PCR; TCRdb's table is partial and in-frame only. The profile shows roughly 80,000 clones, about 88% of them singletons. Material: CD4+ or CD8+ T cells sorted from blood, obtained in a trial of the OX40 agonist ivuxolimab. Receptor source: an adult with an advanced solid tumor such as melanoma, head and neck, liver or kidney cancer. CDR3s include the opening cysteine and the closing phenylalanine or tryptophan. Each record gives: V gene, J gene, D gene, clone size, CDR3 protein, CDR3 DNA. D genes are given only for firm matches. Clone size is shown for a subset of rows, as once, few, many or a class of expanded clone.

v_gene: TRBV19; j_gene: TRBJ1-1; d_gene: TRBD1; abundance: few; CDR3aa: CASIGTGSTEAFF; CDR3nt: TGTGCCAGTATTGGGACAGGGAGCACTGAAGCTTTCTTT
v_gene: TRBV5-4; j_gene: TRBJ2-7; d_gene: .; abundance: .; CDR3aa: CASSLEGLRGGYEQYF; CDR3nt: TGTGCCAGCAGCTTGGAGGGTTTAAGAGGAGGGTACGAGCAGTACTTC
v_gene: TRBV5-1; j_gene: TRBJ1-1; d_gene: TRBD1; abundance: once; CDR3aa: CASSLGTGDVNTEAFF; CDR3nt: TGCGCCAGCAGCTTGGGTACAGGGGATGTGAACACTGAAGCTTTCTTT
v_gene: TRBV19; j_gene: TRBJ1-5; d_gene: TRBD1; abundance: .; CDR3aa: CASSKDRGYQPQHF; CDR3nt: TGTGCCAGTAGCAAGGACAGGGGGTATCAGCCCCAGCATTTT
v_gene: TRBV19; j_gene: TRBJ1-5; d_gene: .; abundance: .; CDR3aa: CASMRRGEGIQPQHF; CDR3nt: TGTGCCAGTATGCGGCGGGGGGAAGGTATTCAGCCCCAGCATTTT
v_gene: TRBV7-2; j_gene: TRBJ2-2; d_gene: .; abundance: once; CDR3aa: CASSLGGLGKTGELFF; CDR3nt: TGTGCCAGCAGCTTGGGTGGCCTGGGGAAGACCGGGGAGCTGTTTTTT
v_gene: TRBV29-1; j_gene: TRBJ2-3; d_gene: TRBD2; abundance: once; CDR3aa: CSVEVSGLAGGDTQYF; CDR3nt: TGCAGCGTTGAAGTTAGCGGACTAGCGGGGGGAGATACGCAGTATTTT
v_gene: TRBV2; j_gene: TRBJ2-3; d_gene: TRBD2; abundance: .; CDR3aa: CASTGLAGWSSTDTQYF; CDR3nt: TGTGCCAGCACCGGACTAGCGGGGTGGTCTAGCACAGATACGCAGTATTTT
v_gene: TRBV5-4; j_gene: TRBJ2-7; d_gene: TRBD1; abundance: .; CDR3aa: CASSPDRGNAYEQYF; CDR3nt: TGTGCCAGCAGCCCCGACAGGGGGAATGCCTACGAGCAGTACTTC
v_gene: TRBV7-2; j_gene: TRBJ2-5; d_gene: TRBD2; abundance: .; CDR3aa: CASSLFGLAGGGQETQYF; CDR3nt: TGTGCCAGCAGCTTATTCGGTCTAGCGGGGGGAGGACAAGAGACCCAGTACTTC
v_gene: TRBV9; j_gene: TRBJ2-5; d_gene: .; abundance: .; CDR3aa: CASSVGLAQETQYF; CDR3nt: TGTGCCAGCAGCGTAGGTCTAGCCCAAGAGACCCAGTACTTC
v_gene: TRBV5-1; j_gene: TRBJ1-1; d_gene: .; abundance: .; CDR3aa: CASSLARGNTEAFF; CDR3nt: TGCGCCAGCAGCTTGGCCAGGGGGAACACTGAAGCTTTCTTT
v_gene: TRBV7-2; j_gene: TRBJ2-7; d_gene: TRBD2; abundance: once; CDR3aa: CASSYRTSGGYEQYF; CDR3nt: TGTGCCAGCAGCTATCGGACTAGCGGGGGCTACGAGCAGTACTTC
v_gene: TRBV28; j_gene: TRBJ2-3; d_gene: .; abundance: .; CDR3aa: CASSPSSELKAAQYF; CDR3nt: TGTGCCAGCAGTCCTAGTTCGGAACTCAAGGCTGCGCAGTATTTT
v_gene: TRBV18; j_gene: TRBJ1-4; d_gene: TRBD1; abundance: .; CDR3aa: CASSLRQGAAEKLFF; CDR3nt: TGTGCCAGCTCACTAAGACAGGGGGCAGCTGAAAAACTGTTTTTT
v_gene: TRBV6-5; j_gene: TRBJ2-6; d_gene: .; abundance: .; CDR3aa: CASSYMGAGANVLTF; CDR3nt: TGTGCCAGCAGTTACATGGGTGCTGGGGCCAACGTCCTGACTTTC
v_gene: TRBV19; j_gene: TRBJ2-2; d_gene: .; abundance: .; CDR3aa: CASRMNTGELFF; CDR3nt: TGTGCCAGTAGGATGAACACCGGGGAGCTGTTTTTT
v_gene: TRBV21-1; j_gene: TRBJ1-5; d_gene: .; abundance: .; CDR3aa: CARKGGGLNQPQHF; CDR3nt: TGTGCCCGAAAAGGGGGGGGTCTAAATCAGCCCCAGCATTTT
v_gene: TRBV19; j_gene: TRBJ1-2; d_gene: .; abundance: few; CDR3aa: CASSSSRDFGYGYTF; CDR3nt: TGTGCCAGTAGTTCTTCTAGGGATTTTGGCTATGGCTACACCTTC
v_gene: TRBV15; j_gene: TRBJ2-3; d_gene: .; abundance: few; CDR3aa: CATSPATDTQYF; CDR3nt: TGTGCCACCAGTCCGGCCACAGATACGCAGTATTTT
v_gene: TRBV5-1; j_gene: TRBJ1-1; d_gene: TRBD1; abundance: few; CDR3aa: CASSLQPGGALVVTEAFF; CDR3nt: TGCGCCAGCAGTCTTCAGCCAGGGGGCGCATTAGTGGTCACTGAAGCTTTCTTT
v_gene: TRBV10-1; j_gene: TRBJ2-4; d_gene: .; abundance: few; CDR3aa: CASSERDVKNIQYF; CDR3nt: TGCGCCAGCAGTGAAAGGGACGTAAAAAACATTCAGTACTTC
v_gene: TRBV5-1; j_gene: TRBJ2-1; d_gene: TRBD1; abundance: .; CDR3aa: CASSAGQGSYNEQFF; CDR3nt: TGCGCCAGCAGCGCGGGACAGGGATCCTACAATGAGCAGTTCTTC
v_gene: TRBV29-1; j_gene: TRBJ2-3; d_gene: .; abundance: .; CDR3aa: CSVEGASNRGTDTQYF; CDR3nt: TGCAGCGTTGAAGGGGCCAGTAATCGAGGCACAGATACGCAGTATTTT
v_gene: TRBV6-1; j_gene: TRBJ1-2; d_gene: .; abundance: .; CDR3aa: CASSRGPTNYGYTF; CDR3nt: TGTGCCAGCAGTCGGGGTCCTACTAACTATGGCTACACCTTC
v_gene: TRBV4-1; j_gene: TRBJ2-2; d_gene: .; abundance: .; CDR3aa: CASSHPTSGELFF; CDR3nt: TGCGCCAGCAGCCATCCGACTTCCGGGGAGCTGTTTTTT
v_gene: TRBV25-1; j_gene: TRBJ1-1; d_gene: .; abundance: .; CDR3aa: CASMGFGTEAFF; CDR3nt: TGTGCCAGCATGGGGTTTGGCACTGAAGCTTTCTTT
v_gene: TRBV18; j_gene: TRBJ1-4; d_gene: .; abundance: few; CDR3aa: CASSPSQGGSTNEKLFF; CDR3nt: TGTGCCAGCTCACCTTCACAGGGTGGTTCAACTAATGAAAAACTGTTTTTT
v_gene: TRBV7-9; j_gene: TRBJ1-4; d_gene: .; abundance: .; CDR3aa: CASSTTNQGNEKLFF; CDR3nt: TGTGCCAGCAGCACTACTAATCAGGGGAATGAAAAACTGTTTTTT